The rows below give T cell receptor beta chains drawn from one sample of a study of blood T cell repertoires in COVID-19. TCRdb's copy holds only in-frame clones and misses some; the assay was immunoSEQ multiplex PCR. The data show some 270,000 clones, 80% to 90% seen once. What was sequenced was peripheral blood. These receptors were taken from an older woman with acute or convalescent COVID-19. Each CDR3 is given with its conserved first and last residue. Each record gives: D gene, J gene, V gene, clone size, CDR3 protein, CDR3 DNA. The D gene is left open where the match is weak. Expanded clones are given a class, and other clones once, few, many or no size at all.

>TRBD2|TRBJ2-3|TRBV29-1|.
CSGSGTSASTDTQYF
TGCAGCGGATCCGGGACTAGTGCTAGCACAGATACGCAGTATTTT
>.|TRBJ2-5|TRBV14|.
CASSQGTAGTQYF
TGTGCCAGCAGCCAAGGGACAGCAGGGACCCAGTACTTC
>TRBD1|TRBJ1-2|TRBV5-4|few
CASSSGTGGVGYTF
TGTGCCAGCAGCTCCGGGACAGGGGGCGTTGGCTACACCTTC
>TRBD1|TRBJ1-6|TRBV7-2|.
CASSLAGGQPNSPLHF
TGTGCCAGCAGCTTAGCAGGGGGACAGCCTAATTCACCCCTCCACTTT
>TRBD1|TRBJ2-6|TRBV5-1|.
CASSLEGTGPGANVLTF
TGCGCCAGCAGTCTTGAAGGGACAGGGCCTGGGGCCAACGTCCTGACTTTC
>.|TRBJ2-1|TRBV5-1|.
CASGLQNEQFF
TGCGCCAGCGGTCTTCAGAATGAGCAGTTCTTC
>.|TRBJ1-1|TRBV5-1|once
CASSPERGGTEAFF
TGCGCCAGCAGCCCCGAAAGAGGGGGCACTGAAGCTTTCTTT
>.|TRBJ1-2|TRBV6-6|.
CASSYAPGSGYTF
TGTGCCAGCAGTTACGCGCCGGGTTCCGGCTACACCTTC
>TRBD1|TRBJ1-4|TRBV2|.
CASGDSGEKLFF
TGTGCCAGCGGGGACAGCGGGGAAAAACTGTTTTTT
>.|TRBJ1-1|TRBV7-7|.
CASSRRENTEAFF
TGTGCTAGCAGCCGCCGGGAGAACACTGAAGCTTTCTTT
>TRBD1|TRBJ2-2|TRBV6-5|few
CASRGQGATGELFF
TGTGCCAGCAGGGGACAGGGGGCGACCGGGGAGCTGTTTTTT
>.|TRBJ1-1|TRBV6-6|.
CASSYQEHNTEAFF
TGTGCCAGCAGTTACCAGGAACATAACACTGAAGCTTTCTTT
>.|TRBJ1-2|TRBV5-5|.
CASSPGGTNYGYTF
TGTGCCAGCAGCCCGGGGGGAACGAACTATGGCTACACCTTC
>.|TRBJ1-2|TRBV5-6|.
CASSLGSGVYGYTF
TGTGCCAGCAGCTTGGGTTCAGGGGTCTATGGCTACACCTTC
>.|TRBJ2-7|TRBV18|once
CASSPGGIRGEQYF
TGTGCCAGCTCACCTGGGGGGATACGCGGCGAGCAGTACTTC
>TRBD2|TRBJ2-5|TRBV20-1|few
CSASRVSGGSRETQYF
TGCAGTGCTAGTCGAGTTAGCGGGGGGTCGAGGGAGACCCAGTACTTC
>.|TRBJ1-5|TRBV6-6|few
CASSSDYSNQPQHF
TGTGCCAGCAGTTCAGATTATAGCAATCAGCCCCAGCATTTT
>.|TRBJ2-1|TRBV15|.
CATSRDPGYAPQFF
TGTGCCACCAGCAGAGATCCGGGATACGCTCCTCAGTTCTTC
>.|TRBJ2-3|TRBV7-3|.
CASSLNTGRPTDTQYF
TGTGCCAGCAGCTTAAACACTGGGCGCCCCACAGATACGCAGTATTTT
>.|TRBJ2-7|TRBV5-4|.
CASSLYGGYEQYF
TGTGCCAGCAGCTTGTACGGAGGCTACGAGCAGTACTTC
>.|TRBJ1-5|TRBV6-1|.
CASREGQPNQPQHF
TGTGCCAGCAGGGAAGGACAGCCTAATCAGCCCCAGCATTTT
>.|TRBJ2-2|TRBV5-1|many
CASSLGIPDTGELFF
TGCGCCAGCAGCTTGGGAATTCCGGACACCGGGGAGCTGTTTTTT
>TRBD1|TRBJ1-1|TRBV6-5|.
CASSSSTGVNTEAFF
TGTGCCAGCAGTTCGTCGACAGGGGTGAACACTGAAGCTTTCTTT
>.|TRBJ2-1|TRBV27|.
CASKVAGVANEQFF
TGTGCCAGCAAAGTCGCAGGGGTGGCCAATGAGCAGTTCTTC
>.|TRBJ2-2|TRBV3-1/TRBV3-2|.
CASSQDLGWGRRSGELFF
TGTGCCAGCAGCCAAGATCTTGGATGGGGGCGTCGGTCCGGGGAGCTGTTTTTT
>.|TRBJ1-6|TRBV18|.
CASSPGFQGNSPLHF
TGTGCCAGCTCACCAGGCTTTCAGGGCAATTCACCCCTCCACTTT
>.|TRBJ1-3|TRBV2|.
CASSEVETGSGNTIYF
TGTGCCAGCAGTGAAGTTGAGACAGGCTCTGGAAACACCATATATTTT
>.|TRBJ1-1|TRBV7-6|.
CASSLGSGYEAFF
TGTGCCAGCAGCTTAGGATCGGGGTATGAAGCTTTCTTT
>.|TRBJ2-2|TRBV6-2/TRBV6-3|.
CASSYTRGTGELFF
TGTGCCAGCAGTTACACCCGGGGGACCGGGGAGCTGTTTTTT
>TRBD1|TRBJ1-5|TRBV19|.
CASTRQGGLNQPQHF
TGTGCCAGTACAAGACAGGGGGGCCTCAATCAGCCCCAGCATTTT
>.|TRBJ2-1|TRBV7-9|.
CASSLAGAEQFF
TGTGCCAGCAGCTTAGCAGGGGCTGAGCAGTTCTTC
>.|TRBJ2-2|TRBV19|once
CASADTNTGELFF
TGTGCCTCCGCGGACACGAACACCGGGGAGCTGTTTTTT
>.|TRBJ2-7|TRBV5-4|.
CASSTQEFYEQYF
TGTGCCAGCAGCACACAGGAGTTCTACGAGCAGTACTTC
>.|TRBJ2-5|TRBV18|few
CASSPRSDGQGETQYF
TGTGCCAGCTCACCACGAAGCGACGGGCAGGGGGAGACCCAGTACTTC
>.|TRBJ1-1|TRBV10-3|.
CAISQTGNTEAFF
TGTGCCATCAGCCAGACAGGGAACACTGAAGCTTTCTTT
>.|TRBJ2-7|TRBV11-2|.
CASSLIVSYEQYF
TGTGCCAGCAGCTTAATTGTCAGCTACGAGCAGTACTTC
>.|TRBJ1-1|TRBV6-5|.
CASSYYPTGMNTEAFF
TGTGCCAGCAGTTACTACCCGACAGGTATGAACACTGAAGCTTTCTTT
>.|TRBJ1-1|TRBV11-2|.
CASSWKWYTSLLNTEAFF
TGTGCCAGCAGTTGGAAGTGGTATACTAGTCTTCTGAACACTGAAGCTTTCTTT
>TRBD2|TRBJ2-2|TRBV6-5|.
CASRRTSGTGELFF
TGTGCCAGCAGGCGGACTAGCGGCACCGGGGAGCTGTTTTTT
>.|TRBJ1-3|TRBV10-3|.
CAISPSMAAGDTIYF
TGTGCCATCAGTCCCTCGATGGCCGCAGGGGACACCATATATTTT
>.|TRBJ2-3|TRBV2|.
CASRLSTDTQYF
TGTGCCAGCAGGCTAAGCACAGATACGCAGTATTTT
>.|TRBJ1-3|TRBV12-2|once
CASRKWGPGNTIYF
.
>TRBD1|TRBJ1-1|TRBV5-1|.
CASSSDRQNTEAFF
TGCGCCAGCAGCTCGGACAGGCAGAACACTGAAGCTTTCTTT
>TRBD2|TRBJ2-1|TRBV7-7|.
CASSLASGGNNEQFF
TGTGCCAGCAGCTTAGCTAGCGGGGGCAACAATGAGCAGTTCTTC
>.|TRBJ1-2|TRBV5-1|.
CASSLGTAEGYGYTF
TGCGCCAGCAGCTTGGGGACAGCCGAGGGCTATGGCTACACCTTC
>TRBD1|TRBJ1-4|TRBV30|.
CAWSVQGRGYRKLFF
TGTGCCTGGAGTGTACAGGGCAGGGGGTACCGAAAACTGTTTTTT
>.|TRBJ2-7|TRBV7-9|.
CASSPRGLTDEQYF
TGTGCCAGCAGCCCCCGCGGGCTAACTGACGAGCAGTACTTC
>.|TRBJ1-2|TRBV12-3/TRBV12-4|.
CASSFGGLLGYTF
TGTGCCAGCAGTTTCGGGGGACTGTTAGGCTACACCTTC